Reported below is one T cell receptor (beta chain). The data derive from a study of T cell responses to AZD1222 COVID-19 vaccine. Assay: immunoSEQ multiplex PCR; the TCRdb copy retains only in-frame clones and omits some. The data show 120,000 to 150,000 clones, approximately 85% seen once. V was trimmed by 2 bases and J by 4 bases, leaving 9 bases between them. CDR1 is MNHNS, CDR2 SASEGT, per germline. This CDR3 spans 14 amino acids. The TCR was taken from an adult in good health. The sequences come from peripheral blood, collected on day 0 of MenACWY control vaccination. The V call is TRBV6-1, the J call TRBJ1-3; D uncertain. The CDR3 loop is CASSELEFGNTIYF. DNA for the CDR3: TGTGCCAGCAGTGAATTGGAATTCGGAAACACCATATATTTT.